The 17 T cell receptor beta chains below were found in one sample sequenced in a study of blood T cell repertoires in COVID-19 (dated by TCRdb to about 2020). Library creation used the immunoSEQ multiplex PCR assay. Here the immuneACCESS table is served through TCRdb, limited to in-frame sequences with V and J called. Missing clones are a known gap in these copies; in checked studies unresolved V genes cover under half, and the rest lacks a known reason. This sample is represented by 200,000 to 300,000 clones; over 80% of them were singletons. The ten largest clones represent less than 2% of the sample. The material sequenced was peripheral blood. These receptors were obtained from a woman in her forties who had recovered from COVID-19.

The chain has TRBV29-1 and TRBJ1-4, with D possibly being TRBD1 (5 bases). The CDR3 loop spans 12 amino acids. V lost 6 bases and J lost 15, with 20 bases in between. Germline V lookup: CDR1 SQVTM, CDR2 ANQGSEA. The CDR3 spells CSVSPGGSRVFF. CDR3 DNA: TGCAGCGTCTCCCCGGGGGGGTCTAGAGTGTTTTTT.

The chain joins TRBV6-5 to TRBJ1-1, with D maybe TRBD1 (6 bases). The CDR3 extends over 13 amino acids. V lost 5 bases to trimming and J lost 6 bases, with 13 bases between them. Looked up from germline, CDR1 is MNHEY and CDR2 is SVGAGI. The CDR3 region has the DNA TGTGCCAGCAGTAGACGACAGGTTCCTGAAGCTTTCTTT. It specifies CASSRRQVPEAFF.

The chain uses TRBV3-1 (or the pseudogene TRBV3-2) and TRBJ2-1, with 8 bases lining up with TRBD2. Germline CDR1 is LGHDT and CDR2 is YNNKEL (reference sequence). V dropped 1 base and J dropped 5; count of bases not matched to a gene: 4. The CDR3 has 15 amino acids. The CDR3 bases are TGTGCCAGCAGCCAAGCGGGGGGGCCCGACAATGAGCAGTTCTTC. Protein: CASSQAGGPDNEQFF.

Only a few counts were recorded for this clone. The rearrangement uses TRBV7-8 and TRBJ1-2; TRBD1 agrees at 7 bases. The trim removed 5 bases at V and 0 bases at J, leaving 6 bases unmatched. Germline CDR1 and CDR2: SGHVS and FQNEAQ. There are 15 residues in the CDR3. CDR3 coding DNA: TGTGCCAGCAGCCGAGACAGGGCATCTAACTATGGCTACACCTTC. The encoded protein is CASSRDRASNYGYTF.

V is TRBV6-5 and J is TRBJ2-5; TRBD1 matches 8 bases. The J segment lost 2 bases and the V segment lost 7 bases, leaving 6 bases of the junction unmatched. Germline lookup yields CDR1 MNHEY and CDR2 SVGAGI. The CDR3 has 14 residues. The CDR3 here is CASKQGAGQETQYF. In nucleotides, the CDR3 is TGTGCCAGCAAGCAGGGGGCTGGGCAAGAGACCCAGTACTTC.

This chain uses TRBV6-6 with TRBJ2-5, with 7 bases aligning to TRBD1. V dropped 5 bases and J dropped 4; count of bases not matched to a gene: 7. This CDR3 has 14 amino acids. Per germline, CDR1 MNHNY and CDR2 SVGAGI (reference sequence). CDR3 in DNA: TGTGCCAGCAGTACCAGACAGGGCCGAGAGACCCAGTACTTC. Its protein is CASSTRQGRETQYF.

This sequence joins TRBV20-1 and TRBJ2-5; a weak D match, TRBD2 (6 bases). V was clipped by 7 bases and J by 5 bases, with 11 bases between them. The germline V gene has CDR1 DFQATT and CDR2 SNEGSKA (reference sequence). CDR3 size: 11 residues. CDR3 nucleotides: TGCAGTGTTACCGGGAGCGAGACCCAGTACTTC. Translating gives CSVTGSETQYF.

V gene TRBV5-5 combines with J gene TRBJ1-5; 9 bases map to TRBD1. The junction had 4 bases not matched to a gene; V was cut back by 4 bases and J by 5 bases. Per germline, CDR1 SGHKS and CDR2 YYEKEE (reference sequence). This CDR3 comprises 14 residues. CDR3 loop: CASSPQGADQPQHF. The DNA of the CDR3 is TGTGCCAGCAGCCCACAGGGGGCCGATCAGCCCCAGCATTTT.

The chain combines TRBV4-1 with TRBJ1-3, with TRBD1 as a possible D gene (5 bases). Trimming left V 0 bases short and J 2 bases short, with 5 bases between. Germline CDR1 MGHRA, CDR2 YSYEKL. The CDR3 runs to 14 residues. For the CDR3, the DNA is TGCGCCAGCAGCCAAGAAGGGGCTGGAAACACCATATATTTT. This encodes CASSQEGAGNTIYF.

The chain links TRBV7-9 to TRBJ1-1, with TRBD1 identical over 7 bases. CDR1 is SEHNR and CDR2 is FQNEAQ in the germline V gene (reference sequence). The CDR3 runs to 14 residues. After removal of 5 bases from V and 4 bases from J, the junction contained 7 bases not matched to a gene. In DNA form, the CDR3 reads TGTGCCAGCAGCCCAGGGGCAGGGGGCACTGAAGCTTTCTTT. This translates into CASSPGAGGTEAFF.

CDR3: CASARMNTGELFF. In nucleotides, the CDR3 is TGTGCCAGCGCCAGGATGAACACCGGGGAGCTGTTTTTT. This sequence joins TRBV9 and TRBJ2-2; D call uncertain. The germline CDR1 and CDR2 sequences are SGDLS and YYNGEE. This CDR3 region has 13 residues. V was shortened by 7 bases and J by 1 base, with 8 bases between the two germline ends.

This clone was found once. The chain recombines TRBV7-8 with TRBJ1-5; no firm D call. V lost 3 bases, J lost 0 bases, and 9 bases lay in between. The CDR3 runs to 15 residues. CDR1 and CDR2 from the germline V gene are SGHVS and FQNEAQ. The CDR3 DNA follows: TGTGCCAGCAGCTTGGGCGTCAATAGCAATCAGCCCCAGCATTTT. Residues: CASSLGVNSNQPQHF.

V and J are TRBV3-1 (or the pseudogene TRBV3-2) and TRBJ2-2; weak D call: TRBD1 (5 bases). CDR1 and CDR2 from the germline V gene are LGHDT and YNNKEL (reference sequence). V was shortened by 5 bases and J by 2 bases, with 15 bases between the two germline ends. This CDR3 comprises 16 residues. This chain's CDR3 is CASSDRRVINTGELFF. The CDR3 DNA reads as TGTGCCAGCAGCGATCGCAGGGTGATAAACACCGGGGAGCTGTTTTTT.

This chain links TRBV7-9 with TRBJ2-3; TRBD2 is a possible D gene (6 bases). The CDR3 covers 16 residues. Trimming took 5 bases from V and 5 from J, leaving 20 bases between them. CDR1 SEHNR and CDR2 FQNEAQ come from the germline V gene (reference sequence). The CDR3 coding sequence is TGTGCCAGCAGCCCCCGGCGGGGATTGGGGGGAGATACGCAGTATTTT. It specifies CASSPRRGLGGDTQYF.

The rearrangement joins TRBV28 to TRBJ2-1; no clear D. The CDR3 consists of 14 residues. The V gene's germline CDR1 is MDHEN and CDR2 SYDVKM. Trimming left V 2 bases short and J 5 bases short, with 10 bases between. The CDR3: CASSLPMENNEQFF. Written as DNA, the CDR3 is TGTGCCAGCAGTTTACCAATGGAGAACAATGAGCAGTTCTTC.

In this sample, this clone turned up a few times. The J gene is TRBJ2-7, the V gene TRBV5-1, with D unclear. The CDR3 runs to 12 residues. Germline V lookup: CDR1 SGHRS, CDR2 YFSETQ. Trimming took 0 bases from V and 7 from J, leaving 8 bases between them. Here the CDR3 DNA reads TGCGCCAGCAGCTTGGAGTACGGGGAGCAGTACTTC. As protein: CASSLEYGEQYF.

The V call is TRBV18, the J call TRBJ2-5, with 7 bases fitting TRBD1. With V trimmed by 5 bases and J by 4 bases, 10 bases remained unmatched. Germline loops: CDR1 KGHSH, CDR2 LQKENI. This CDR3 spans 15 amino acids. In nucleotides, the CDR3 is TGTGCCAGCTCAAGGGACAGACCTTCGGGAGAGACCCAGTACTTC. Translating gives CASSRDRPSGETQYF.